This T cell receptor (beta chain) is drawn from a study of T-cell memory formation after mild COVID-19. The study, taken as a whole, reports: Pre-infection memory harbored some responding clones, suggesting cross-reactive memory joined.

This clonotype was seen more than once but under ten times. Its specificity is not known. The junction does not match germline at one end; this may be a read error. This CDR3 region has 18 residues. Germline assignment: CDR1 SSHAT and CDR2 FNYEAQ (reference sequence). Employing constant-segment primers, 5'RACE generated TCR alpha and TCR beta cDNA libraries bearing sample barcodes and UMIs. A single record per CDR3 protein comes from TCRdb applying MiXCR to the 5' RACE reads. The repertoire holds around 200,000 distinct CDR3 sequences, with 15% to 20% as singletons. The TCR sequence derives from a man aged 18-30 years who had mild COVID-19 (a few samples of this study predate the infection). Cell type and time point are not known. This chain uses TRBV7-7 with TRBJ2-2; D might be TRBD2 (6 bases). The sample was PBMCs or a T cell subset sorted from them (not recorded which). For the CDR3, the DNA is TGTGCTAGCAGCCGAAGGGCAGTAGCGGCCTCGAACACCGGGGAGCTGTTTTTT. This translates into CASSRRAVAASNTGELFF.